This T cell receptor beta chain was captured in a study of T cell changes during pregnancy in multiple sclerosis. In this sample, this clone turned up a few times. Repertoires were generated with immunoSEQ multiplex PCR, while TCRdb's copy carries only in-frame clones and drops some. This sample has about 70,000 clones, with around 90% found just once. This CDR3 contains 13 residues. Germline V CDR1 and CDR2: SGHRS, YFSETQ. Trimming at V came to 5 bases and at J to 6 bases, leaving 8 bases not matched to a gene. This receptor was taken from a female donor with multiple sclerosis, enrolled in a pregnancy study. V and J are TRBV5-1 and TRBJ2-7; the match to TRBD2 covers 7 bases. The sequences come from CD4+ T cells from peripheral blood mononuclear cells, collected after pregnancy. CDR3 sequence (DNA): TGCGCCAGCAGGCCTGTGACTAGCACCGAGCAGTACTTC. Its translation is CASRPVTSTEQYF.